This entry is about one T cell receptor beta chain. Trimming pared 7 bases from V and 8 bases from J, leaving 17 bases between. The CDR3 has 13 residues. Germline CDR1 is MDHEN and CDR2 is SYDVKM. The repertoire was sequenced with immunoSEQ multiplex PCR; TCRdb's copy has only in-frame clones and lacks some. The profile covers about 460,000 clones, with approximately 86% appearing a single time and 7% to 10% taken by the ten largest. The sample comes from a study of blood T cell repertoires in COVID-19. The chain is built from TRBV28 and TRBJ1-2, with D unresolved. This receptor was identified in a woman between 55 and 75 years old who had recovered from COVID-19. The specimen was PBMCs or T cells enriched from blood (not recorded which). CDR3 protein: CASKNPWAGGYTF. DNA of the CDR3: TGTGCCAGCAAAAACCCCTGGGCAGGAGGCTACACCTTC.